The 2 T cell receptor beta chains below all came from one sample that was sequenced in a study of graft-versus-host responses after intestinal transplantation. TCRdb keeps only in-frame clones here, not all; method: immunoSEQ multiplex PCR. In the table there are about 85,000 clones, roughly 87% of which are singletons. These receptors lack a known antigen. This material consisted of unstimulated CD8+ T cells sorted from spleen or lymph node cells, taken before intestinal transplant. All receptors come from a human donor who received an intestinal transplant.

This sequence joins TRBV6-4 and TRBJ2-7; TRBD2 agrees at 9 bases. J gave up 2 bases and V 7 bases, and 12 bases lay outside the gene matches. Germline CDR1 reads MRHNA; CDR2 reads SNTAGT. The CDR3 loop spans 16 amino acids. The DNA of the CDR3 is TGTGCCAGCACCCACTCTGGCGGGGGGGCGGCCTACGAGCAGTACTTC. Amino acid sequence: CASTHSGGGAAYEQYF.

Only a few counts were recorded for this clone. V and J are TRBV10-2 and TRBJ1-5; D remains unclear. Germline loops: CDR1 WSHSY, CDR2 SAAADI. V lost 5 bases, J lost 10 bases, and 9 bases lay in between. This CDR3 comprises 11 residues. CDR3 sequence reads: CASSWVRPQHF. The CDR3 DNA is TGCGCCAGCAGTTGGGTAAGACCCCAGCATTTT.